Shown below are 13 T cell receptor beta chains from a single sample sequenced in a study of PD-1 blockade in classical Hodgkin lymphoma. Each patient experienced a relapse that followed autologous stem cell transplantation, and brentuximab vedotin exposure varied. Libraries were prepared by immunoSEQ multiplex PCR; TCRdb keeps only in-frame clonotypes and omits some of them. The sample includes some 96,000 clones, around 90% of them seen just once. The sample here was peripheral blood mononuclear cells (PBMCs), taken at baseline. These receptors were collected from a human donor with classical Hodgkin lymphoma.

CDR3 in DNA: TGTGCCAGCAGCTTAGCGATCTCACTAGAAACGCGTGAGCAGTTCTTC. The encoded protein is CASSLAISLETREQFF. V and J are TRBV7-6 and TRBJ2-1, with a possible D match to TRBD2 (5 bases). CDR1 is SGHVS, CDR2 FNYEAQ, per germline. Trimming stripped 0 bases from V and 9 bases from J, with 18 bases between. This CDR3 contains 16 residues.

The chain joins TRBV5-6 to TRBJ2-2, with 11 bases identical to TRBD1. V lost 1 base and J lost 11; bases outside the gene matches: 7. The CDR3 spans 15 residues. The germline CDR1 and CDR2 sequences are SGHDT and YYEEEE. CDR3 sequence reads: CASSLTPDRGPELFF. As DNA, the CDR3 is TGTGCCAGCAGCTTGACCCCGGACAGGGGGCCTGAGCTGTTTTTT.

The CDR3 coding sequence is TGTGCCAGCAGCGGATGGACTAGCGGGAGGAACACCGGGGAGCTGTTTTTT. The encoded protein is CASSGWTSGRNTGELFF. The chain employs TRBV9 and TRBJ2-2, with TRBD2 matching over 13 bases. The germline CDR1 and CDR2 sequences are SGDLS and YYNGEE. The CDR3 sequence is 17 residues long. The V segment lost 3 bases and the J segment 1 base; nucleotides outside the gene matches: 3.

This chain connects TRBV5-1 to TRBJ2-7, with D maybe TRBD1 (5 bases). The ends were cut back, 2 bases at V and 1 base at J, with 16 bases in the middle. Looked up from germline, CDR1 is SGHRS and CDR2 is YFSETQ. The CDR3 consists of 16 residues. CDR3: CASSLEFAGLSYEQYF. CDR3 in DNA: TGCGCCAGCAGCTTAGAGTTTGCAGGGCTTTCCTACGAGCAGTACTTC.

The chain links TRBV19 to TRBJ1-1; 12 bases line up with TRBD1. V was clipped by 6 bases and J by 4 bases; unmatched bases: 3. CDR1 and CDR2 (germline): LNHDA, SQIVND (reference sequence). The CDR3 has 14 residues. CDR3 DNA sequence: TGTGCCAGTAGGGGACAGGGGGCGTTCACTGAAGCTTTCTTT. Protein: CASRGQGAFTEAFF.

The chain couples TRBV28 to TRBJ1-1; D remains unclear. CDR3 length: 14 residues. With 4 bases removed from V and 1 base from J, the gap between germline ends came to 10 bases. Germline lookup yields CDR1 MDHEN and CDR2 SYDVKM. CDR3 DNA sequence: TGTGCCAGCAGTTACCGGGTCCAGAACACTGAAGCTTTCTTT. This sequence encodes CASSYRVQNTEAFF.

The CDR3: CASSLVLGQDKSSDEQFF. DNA of the CDR3: TGTGCCAGCAGCTTAGTTCTGGGACAGGACAAATCTTCAGATGAGCAGTTCTTC. V usage is TRBV7-8 and J usage is TRBJ2-1, with 8 nucleotides matching TRBD1. The CDR3 is 18 residues long. Germline CDR1 and CDR2: SGHVS and FQNEAQ. Trimming cost V 1 base and J 8 bases; bases outside gene matches: 16.

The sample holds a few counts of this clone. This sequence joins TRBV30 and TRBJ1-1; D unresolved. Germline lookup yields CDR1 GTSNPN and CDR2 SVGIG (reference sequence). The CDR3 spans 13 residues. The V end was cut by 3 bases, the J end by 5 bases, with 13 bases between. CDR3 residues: CAWRVEVFTEAFF. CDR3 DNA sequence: TGTGCCTGGAGGGTTGAGGTTTTTACTGAAGCTTTCTTT.

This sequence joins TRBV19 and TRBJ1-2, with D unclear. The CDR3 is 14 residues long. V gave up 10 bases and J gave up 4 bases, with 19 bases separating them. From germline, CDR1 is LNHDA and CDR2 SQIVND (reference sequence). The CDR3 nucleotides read TGTGCCACCAAATCCGGTCGGGATACCTATGGCTACACCTTC. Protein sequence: CATKSGRDTYGYTF.

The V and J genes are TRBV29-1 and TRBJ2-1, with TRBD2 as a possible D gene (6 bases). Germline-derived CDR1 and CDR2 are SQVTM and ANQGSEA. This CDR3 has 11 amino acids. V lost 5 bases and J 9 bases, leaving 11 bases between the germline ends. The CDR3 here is CSVRRGSEQFF. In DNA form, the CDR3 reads TGCAGCGTTCGCCGGGGGAGTGAGCAGTTCTTC.

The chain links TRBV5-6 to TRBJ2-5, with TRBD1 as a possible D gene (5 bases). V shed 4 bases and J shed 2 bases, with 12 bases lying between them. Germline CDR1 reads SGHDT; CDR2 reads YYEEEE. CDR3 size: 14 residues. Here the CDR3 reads CASSILTAQETQYF. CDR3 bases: TGTGCCAGCAGCATCCTGACAGCACAAGAGACCCAGTACTTC.

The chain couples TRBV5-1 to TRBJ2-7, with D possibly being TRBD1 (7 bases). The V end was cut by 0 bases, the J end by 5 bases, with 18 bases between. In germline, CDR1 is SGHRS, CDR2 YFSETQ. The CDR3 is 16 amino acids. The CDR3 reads CASSLAVAGGTHEQYF. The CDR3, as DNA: TGCGCCAGCAGCTTGGCAGTTGCAGGGGGGACCCACGAGCAGTACTTC.

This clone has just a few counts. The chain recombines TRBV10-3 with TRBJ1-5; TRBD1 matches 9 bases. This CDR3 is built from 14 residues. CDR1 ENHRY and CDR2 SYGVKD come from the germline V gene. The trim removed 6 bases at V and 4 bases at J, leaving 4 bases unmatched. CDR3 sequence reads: CAIRGQGGNQPQHF. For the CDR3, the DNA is TGTGCCATCAGGGGACAGGGAGGTAATCAGCCCCAGCATTTT.